The 27 T cell receptor beta chains below were found in one sample sequenced in a study of T cell responses to AZD1222 COVID-19 vaccine (dated by TCRdb to the early 2020s). What this sample's time point label stands for: about 28 days (+/-7) after the second vaccine dose. The library was prepared using the immunoSEQ multiplex PCR assay. In its TCRdb copy, this immuneACCESS table keeps in-frame sequences only and misses some clones. Where compared with another copy, unresolved V genes explain less than half of these, and the others have no known cause. Counted in this sample were about 130,000 clones; approximately 88% of them appeared once. More than 5.5% of the sample comes from the top ten. The material was peripheral blood, obtained 28 days after the second AZD1222 dose. These receptors came from an adult who received the AZD1222 COVID-19 vaccine.

The chain combines TRBV2 with TRBJ1-6; possible D gene TRBD1, 5 bases. Trimming took 6 bases from V and 6 from J, leaving 9 bases between them. This CDR3 is built from 13 residues. Germline V gene lookup returns CDR1 SNHLY and CDR2 FYNNEI. CDR3 coding DNA: TGTGCCAGCAGACAGGAAAGTAATTCACCCCTCCACTTT. As protein: CASRQESNSPLHF.

The V and J genes are TRBV5-1 and TRBJ2-6; D is unclear. This CDR3 has 14 residues. From germline, CDR1 is SGHRS and CDR2 YFSETQ. V lost 4 bases and J lost 1, with 6 bases in between. The CDR3 region has the DNA TGCGCCAGCAGCGGTAGGTCTGGGGCCAACGTCCTGACTTTC. Protein product: CASSGRSGANVLTF.

J is TRBJ1-1 and V is TRBV11-3; 7 nucleotides line up with TRBD1. Germline-derived CDR1 and CDR2 are SGHNT and YENEEA. CDR3 length: 15 residues. V shed 7 bases, J shed 1 base, and the junction held 9 bases outside the gene matches. CDR3 sequence reads: CASIPGGGANTEAFF. DNA for the CDR3: TGTGCCAGCATCCCTGGAGGGGGCGCGAACACTGAAGCTTTCTTT.

V gene TRBV18 combines with J gene TRBJ2-7; tentative D call: TRBD1 (6 bases). The V and J ends lost 0 bases and 0 bases respectively, with 12 bases between them. Germline CDR1 KGHSH, CDR2 LQKENI. This CDR3 comprises 16 residues. DNA for the CDR3: TGTGCCAGCTCACCACCTCCCAGAGGGGGCTCCTACGAGCAGTACTTC. The encoded protein is CASSPPPRGGSYEQYF.

The CDR3 protein is CASSQDRSGGEQYF. In DNA, the CDR3 is TGTGCCAGCAGCCAAGATCGTTCGGGGGGGGAGCAGTACTTC. The rearrangement uses TRBV3-1 (or the pseudogene TRBV3-2) and TRBJ2-7; TRBD2 matches at 8 bases. Germline V gene data show CDR1 as LGHDT and CDR2 as YNNKEL (reference sequence). Germline trimming cut 0 bases from V and 7 bases from J; bases unmatched to any gene: 5. The length of the CDR3 is 14 residues.

This clone was seen only once. The rearrangement links TRBV24-1 to TRBJ2-7, with a tentative D call TRBD1 (5 bases). Germline CDR1 KGHDR, CDR2 SFDVKD. Trimming took 2 bases from V and 6 from J, leaving 13 bases between them. The CDR3 has 14 amino acids. The CDR3 region is CATSDYGDRSEQYF. CDR3 coding DNA: TGTGCCACCAGTGATTACGGAGACAGAAGCGAGCAGTACTTC.

The genes are TRBV5-5 and TRBJ1-2; TRBD1 might be the D (5 bases). CDR3 size: 15 residues. In germline, CDR1 is SGHKS, CDR2 YYEKEE (reference sequence). V was clipped by 1 base and J by 1 base, with 11 bases between them. CDR3 sequence: CASSLQGDLNYGYTF. CDR3 DNA sequence: TGTGCCAGCAGCTTGCAGGGAGACCTTAACTATGGCTACACCTTC.

The genes are TRBV28 and TRBJ1-1; TRBD1 matches 7 bases. From germline, CDR1 is MDHEN and CDR2 SYDVKM. The CDR3 is 14 amino acids. The V and J ends lost 7 bases and 4 bases, in that order; junction bases with no gene match: 9. This CDR3 is CASILTGVGTEAFF. CDR3 bases: TGTGCCAGCATCCTAACAGGGGTTGGCACTGAAGCTTTCTTT. The full variable domain, in which reference TRBV28 and TRBJ1-1 provide the parts outside the CDR3, is DVKVTQSSRYLVKRTGEKVFLECVQDMDHENMFWYRQDPGLGLRLIYFSYDVKMKEKGDIPEGYSVSREKKERFSLILESASTNQTSMYLCASILTGVGTEAFFGQGTRLTVV.

In its sample, this clone was seen a few times. The gene calls are TRBV9 and TRBJ1-2; possibly TRBD1 for D (5 bases). The CDR3 loop spans 16 amino acids. From germline, CDR1 is SGDLS and CDR2 YYNGEE. V was pared by 3 bases and J by 4 bases, with 19 bases between. CDR3 amino acids: CASSASPRGSAYGYTF. In DNA form, the CDR3 reads TGTGCCAGCAGCGCGTCCCCAAGGGGCTCCGCCTATGGCTACACCTTC.

This chain uses TRBV11-2 with TRBJ2-5; perhaps TRBD1 as D (6 bases). Trimming removed 2 bases from V and 4 bases from J, with 11 bases in between. From germline, CDR1 is SGHAT and CDR2 FQNNGV. The CDR3 contains 14 residues. CDR3 nucleotides: TGTGCCAGCAGCTTAAGGGCCAGGGGAGAGACCCAGTACTTC. It specifies CASSLRARGETQYF.

This chain links TRBV19 with TRBJ1-1; maybe TRBD1 (6 bases). Trimming cost V 7 bases and J 1 base, with 10 bases left between them. The CDR3 loop spans 13 amino acids. The germline gives CDR1 LNHDA, CDR2 SQIVND (reference sequence). Here the CDR3 DNA reads TGTGCCAGTATCAGAGGGGGGAACACTGAAGCTTTCTTT. It specifies CASIRGGNTEAFF.

The chain uses TRBV2 and TRBJ1-5; 7 nucleotides match TRBD1. The CDR3 loop spans 13 amino acids. The germline gives CDR1 SNHLY, CDR2 FYNNEI. V lost 7 bases to trimming and J lost 1 base; unmatched junction nucleotides: 1. CDR3 in DNA: TGTGCCAGCAAGGGACAGAGCAATCAGCCCCAGCATTTT. It codes for CASKGQSNQPQHF.

The chain joins TRBV5-5 to TRBJ1-2, with D possibly TRBD1 on 6 matching bases. This CDR3 has 19 residues. In germline, CDR1 is SGHKS, CDR2 YYEKEE (reference sequence). Deletions cut 1 base from V and 4 bases from J, with 26 bases between. The CDR3 bases are TGTGCCAGCAGCTTGAGAAATGCCAGGGGTAATCCGGGCTTCTATGGCTACACCTTC. Translating gives CASSLRNARGNPGFYGYTF. The full variable domain, in which reference TRBV5-5 and TRBJ1-2 provide the parts outside the CDR3, is DAGVTQSPTHLIKTRGQQVTLRCSPISGHKSVSWYQQVLGQGPQFIFQYYEKEERGRGNFPDRFSARQFPNYSSELNVNALLLGDSALYLCASSLRNARGNPGFYGYTFGSGTRLTVV.

The J gene is TRBJ2-3, the V gene TRBV13; 7 bases are a match to TRBD1. This CDR3 is built from 13 residues. CDR1 and CDR2 from the germline V gene are PRHDT and FYEKMQ (reference sequence). The V and J ends lost 6 bases and 5 bases, in that order; junction bases with no gene match: 5. The CDR3 DNA reads TGTGCCAGCAGAGACAGGGTAGGAGATACGCAGTATTTT. Protein: CASRDRVGDTQYF.

The rearrangement uses TRBV28 and TRBJ1-1, with no clear D. CDR3 size: 17 residues. The V end was cut by 4 bases, the J end by 2 bases, with 20 bases between. CDR1 is MDHEN, CDR2 SYDVKM, per germline. The CDR3 spells CASSWTSLAFLNTEAFF. CDR3 sequence (DNA): TGTGCCAGCAGTTGGACCAGCCTGGCCTTTTTAAACACTGAAGCTTTCTTT. The whole variable domain, remainder taken from reference TRBV28 and TRBJ1-1, is DVKVTQSSRYLVKRTGEKVFLECVQDMDHENMFWYRQDPGLGLRLIYFSYDVKMKEKGDIPEGYSVSREKKERFSLILESASTNQTSMYLCASSWTSLAFLNTEAFFGQGTRLTVV.

The chain uses TRBV11-1 and TRBJ2-2; TRBD1 is a possible D gene (5 bases). CDR1 and CDR2 (germline): SGHAT, FQDESV (reference sequence). Trimming took 5 bases from V and 2 from J, leaving 12 bases between them. This CDR3 is built from 15 residues. CDR3 region: CASSDSTVNTGELFF. DNA of the CDR3: TGTGCCAGCAGCGATTCGACAGTAAACACCGGGGAGCTGTTTTTT.

Comments on this clone: The CDR3 end shows no conserved phenylalanine or tryptophan, and so a read error is likely. The DNA is left out, because the CDR3 cannot be placed on it with certainty; the CDR3 is given as TCRdb lists it. This chain links TRBV19 with TRBJ1-2. Termini included, the CDR3 measures 11 amino acids. The germline V gene encodes CDR1 LNHDA and CDR2 SQIVND (reference sequence). The CDR3 reads CASSRGGLVGL.

This clone was counted a few times. V usage is TRBV7-8 and J usage is TRBJ2-1; 8 nucleotides align to TRBD2. The V segment lost 1 base and the J segment 9 bases; nucleotides outside the gene matches: 8. In germline, CDR1 is SGHVS, CDR2 FQNEAQ. This CDR3 has 15 residues. The CDR3 reads CASSLGAGGVGEQFF. As DNA, the CDR3 is TGTGCCAGCAGCTTAGGGGCGGGGGGAGTAGGTGAGCAGTTCTTC.

The chain combines TRBV6-2 or TRBV6-3 with TRBJ1-1; possible D gene TRBD1, 5 bases. CDR1 MNHEY and CDR2 SVGEGT come from the germline V gene. This CDR3 region has 14 residues. With 1 base removed from V and 7 bases from J, the gap between germline ends came to 13 bases. CDR3 nucleotide sequence: TGTGCCAGCAGTTACTGGGAGGGGAATGGTGAAGCTTTCTTT. Protein sequence: CASSYWEGNGEAFF.

The chain's CDR3 is CSARSQGEQYF. CDR3 nucleotide sequence: TGCAGTGCTAGATCCCAGGGGGAGCAGTACTTC. The chain is built from TRBV20-1 and TRBJ2-7; D is perhaps TRBD1 (6 bases). In germline, CDR1 is DFQATT, CDR2 SNEGSKA (reference sequence). CDR3 length equals 11 residues. V was clipped by 2 bases and J by 7 bases, with 9 bases between them.

The gene calls are TRBV7-9 and TRBJ1-2; TRBD1 aligns across 9 bases. The V segment lost 3 bases and the J segment 2 bases; nucleotides outside the gene matches: 1. The germline V gene has CDR1 SEHNR and CDR2 FQNEAQ (reference sequence). The CDR3 consists of 14 residues. CDR3 nucleotide sequence: TGTGCCAGCAGCTTGGGGACAGGGAACTATGGCTACACCTTC. It translates to CASSLGTGNYGYTF.

This chain's CDR3 is CASSLGGSSNVLTF. CDR3 nucleotide sequence: TGTGCCAGCAGCTTAGGAGGGTCGTCCAACGTCCTGACTTTC. This chain connects TRBV7-2 to TRBJ2-6; D may be TRBD2 (5 bases). CDR3 size: 14 residues. Germline V gives CDR1 SGHTA, CDR2 FQGNSA. V gave up 1 base and J gave up 8 bases, with 9 bases separating them.

The chain couples TRBV27 to TRBJ2-1, with 11 positions matching TRBD2. The length of the CDR3 is 16 residues. Germline V gene sequence: CDR1 MNHEY, CDR2 SMNVEV (reference sequence). V was clipped by 5 bases and J by 6 bases; unmatched bases: 9. CDR3 residues: CASSPRTSGFLNEQFF. In DNA form, the CDR3 reads TGTGCCAGCAGTCCCCGGACTAGCGGGTTCCTCAATGAGCAGTTCTTC.

V gene TRBV7-9 combines with J gene TRBJ1-6; 7 positions agree with TRBD1. The CDR3 is made up of 14 amino acids. Unmatched junction bases numbered 1, after V lost 2 bases and J lost 6 bases. The germline V gene encodes CDR1 SEHNR and CDR2 FQNEAQ (reference sequence). The CDR3 DNA reads as TGTGCCAGCAGCTTAACAGGGGTTAATTCACCCCTCCACTTT. This translates into CASSLTGVNSPLHF.

The chain links TRBV2 to TRBJ1-1; no clear D gene. V was cut by 5 bases and J by 5 bases, with 6 bases left in between. The CDR3 is 11 residues long. Germline assignment: CDR1 SNHLY and CDR2 FYNNEI. CDR3 in DNA: TGTGCCAGCAGTTTGGGGACTGAAGCTTTCTTT. Translation: CASSLGTEAFF. Looking up the rest from reference TRBV2 and TRBJ1-1 gives the full variable domain: EPEVTQTPSHQVTQMGQEVILRCVPISNHLYFYWYRQILGQKVEFLVSFYNNEISEKSEIFDDQFSVERPDGSNFTLKIRSTKLEDSAMYFCASSLGTEAFFGQGTRLTVV.

On this clone itself: At the DNA level, this CDR3 is encoded by other sequences in the same sample as well. The rearrangement links TRBV12-3 or TRBV12-4 to TRBJ1-5; no definite D call. This CDR3 region has 12 residues. V lost 3 bases, J lost 4 bases, and 4 bases lay in between. The CDR3 coding sequence is TGTGCCAGCAGTTTCTCTAATCAGCCCCAGCATTTT. It codes for CASSFSNQPQHF.

The chain couples TRBV15 to TRBJ2-7; no reliable D call. The V and J ends lost 1 base and 2 bases respectively, with 9 bases between them. The germline V gene encodes CDR1 LNHNV and CDR2 YYDKDF (reference sequence). The CDR3 runs to 14 residues. The CDR3 loop reads CATSRGEGTYEQYF. CDR3 nucleotide sequence: TGTGCCACCAGCAGAGGGGAAGGGACCTACGAGCAGTACTTC.